What follows describes a single T cell receptor beta chain. The antigen is unknown. This specimen belongs to a study of T cell responses to AZD1222 COVID-19 vaccine. General observations from the study: Donors in the cohort were predominantly white British and more often female, and clonal diversity was possibly underestimated. The repertoires were collected only after the peak T cell response. Unmutated variant regions are reportedly the target of nearly half of TCRs that are spike-specific.

Clones were read by immunoSEQ multiplex PCR, and TCRdb kept only the in-frame ones, dropping some. The table lists 150,000 or so clones, around 91% of them singletons. CDR1 is MNHEY and CDR2 is SVGEGT in the germline V gene. The CDR3 has 13 amino acids. Trimming left V 4 bases short and J 3 bases short, with 8 bases between. Pooled together were second doses at about 4 or about 12 weeks. The TCR comes from an adult who received the AZD1222 COVID-19 vaccine. The sample consisted of peripheral blood, taken 28 days after the second AZD1222 dose. V usage is TRBV6-2 or TRBV6-3 and J usage is TRBJ2-3; no clear D. CDR3 loop: CASSFWGTDTQYF. CDR3 nucleotide sequence: TGTGCCAGCAGTTTTTGGGGAACAGATACGCAGTATTTT.